The rows below give T cell receptor beta chains drawn from one sample of a study of cytomegalovirus exposure and HLA in healthy donors. This table comes from immunoSEQ multiplex PCR, and its TCRdb copy is limited to in-frame clones, with some not included. This sample yields roughly 120,000 clones, of which approximately 85% are seen a single time; roughly 12% belongs to the top ten. The sequencing sample was made of PBMCs. The receptors come from a male donor in good health and CMV-seropositive. CDR3s include the opening cysteine and the closing phenylalanine or tryptophan. A D gene is named only where the DNA matches it firmly. The listing skips clone size in some rows; elsewhere it reads once, few, many or a size class.

cdr3_length: 14; d_call: TRBD1; j_call: TRBJ2-3; v_call: TRBV6-5; clone_size: .; cdr3_aa: CASSRQGLTDTQYF; cdr3_nt: TGTGCCAGCAGTAGACAGGGCCTTACAGATACGCAGTATTTT
cdr3_length: 12; d_call: .; j_call: TRBJ2-1; v_call: TRBV7-9; clone_size: .; cdr3_aa: CASGGLNNEQFF; cdr3_nt: TGTGCCAGCGGCGGACTAAACAATGAGCAGTTCTTC
cdr3_length: 15; d_call: .; j_call: TRBJ1-4; v_call: TRBV5-4; clone_size: .; cdr3_aa: CASSLDRAFGEKLFF; cdr3_nt: TGTGCCAGCAGCTTGGACAGGGCCTTCGGGGAAAAACTGTTTTTT
cdr3_length: 12; d_call: .; j_call: TRBJ1-1; v_call: TRBV13; clone_size: .; cdr3_aa: CASSLEGTKAFF; cdr3_nt: TGTGCCAGCAGCTTAGAGGGGACTAAAGCTTTCTTT
cdr3_length: 14; d_call: TRBD2; j_call: TRBJ2-7; v_call: TRBV30; clone_size: once; cdr3_aa: CAWSERAGIHEQYF; cdr3_nt: TGTGCCTGGAGTGAGCGAGCGGGAATCCACGAGCAGTACTTC
cdr3_length: 14; d_call: TRBD2; j_call: TRBJ2-1; v_call: TRBV7-6; clone_size: .; cdr3_aa: CASSNIAGRNEQFF; cdr3_nt: TGTGCCAGCAGCAATATAGCGGGACGGAATGAGCAGTTCTTC
cdr3_length: 16; d_call: TRBD2; j_call: TRBJ2-7; v_call: TRBV19; clone_size: .; cdr3_aa: CASSELAGVSLYEQYF; cdr3_nt: TGTGCCAGTAGTGAACTAGCGGGAGTAAGCCTCTACGAGCAGTACTTC
cdr3_length: 16; d_call: .; j_call: TRBJ2-7; v_call: TRBV15; clone_size: once; cdr3_aa: CATSRDRQAPQDEQYF; cdr3_nt: TGTGCCACCAGCAGAGATCGACAGGCCCCTCAGGACGAGCAGTACTTC
cdr3_length: 17; d_call: .; j_call: TRBJ2-7; v_call: TRBV28; clone_size: .; cdr3_aa: CASSFPSGPGEKGEQYF; cdr3_nt: TGTGCCAGCAGTTTTCCTTCCGGGCCAGGGGAGAAAGGCGAGCAGTACTTC
cdr3_length: 18; d_call: TRBD2; j_call: TRBJ2-1; v_call: TRBV7-9; clone_size: .; cdr3_aa: CASSLELAGGSIGNEQFF; cdr3_nt: TGTGCCAGCAGCTTAGAACTAGCGGGAGGGTCGATCGGCAATGAGCAGTTCTTC
cdr3_length: 16; d_call: TRBD1; j_call: TRBJ2-1; v_call: TRBV6-6; clone_size: .; cdr3_aa: CASSYSKGTGGHEQFF; cdr3_nt: TGTGCCAGCAGTTACTCGAAAGGGACAGGGGGCCATGAGCAGTTCTTC
cdr3_length: 14; d_call: TRBD2; j_call: TRBJ2-7; v_call: TRBV10-1; clone_size: .; cdr3_aa: CAGIGLAGSYEQYF; cdr3_nt: TGCGCCGGGATAGGACTAGCGGGATCCTACGAGCAGTACTTC
cdr3_length: 17; d_call: .; j_call: TRBJ2-2; v_call: TRBV2; clone_size: .; cdr3_aa: CASSVDAGLSNTGELFF; cdr3_nt: TGTGCCAGCAGTGTCGACGCGGGACTTTCGAACACCGGGGAGCTGTTTTTT
cdr3_length: 15; d_call: TRBD1; j_call: TRBJ1-4; v_call: TRBV7-2; clone_size: .; cdr3_aa: CASSGWDRENEKLFF; cdr3_nt: TGTGCCAGCAGCGGGTGGGACAGGGAGAATGAAAAACTGTTTTTT
cdr3_length: 15; d_call: TRBD1; j_call: TRBJ2-7; v_call: TRBV7-9; clone_size: .; cdr3_aa: CASSPRGTGDYEQYF; cdr3_nt: TGTGCCAGCAGCCCACGTGGGACAGGGGACTACGAGCAGTACTTC
cdr3_length: 14; d_call: TRBD1; j_call: TRBJ1-2; v_call: TRBV7-3; clone_size: .; cdr3_aa: CASSLSGTVYGYTF; cdr3_nt: TGTGCCAGCAGCTTAAGTGGGACAGTCTATGGCTACACCTTC
cdr3_length: 12; d_call: .; j_call: TRBJ1-2; v_call: TRBV10-3; clone_size: .; cdr3_aa: CAISESPRGYTF; cdr3_nt: TGTGCCATCAGTGAGTCCCCGAGGGGCTACACCTTC
cdr3_length: 15; d_call: TRBD2; j_call: TRBJ2-3; v_call: TRBV2; clone_size: few; cdr3_aa: CASIGLAGGPDTQYF; cdr3_nt: TGTGCCAGCATCGGACTAGCGGGAGGGCCCGATACGCAGTATTTT
cdr3_length: 13; d_call: .; j_call: TRBJ1-4; v_call: TRBV30; clone_size: .; cdr3_aa: CAWGGGGGEKLFF; cdr3_nt: TGTGCCTGGGGTGGGGGGGGAGGGGAAAAACTGTTTTTT
cdr3_length: 14; d_call: TRBD1; j_call: TRBJ2-3; v_call: TRBV7-9; clone_size: .; cdr3_aa: CASSWVTGMDTQYF; cdr3_nt: TGTGCCAGCAGCTGGGTGACAGGGATGGATACGCAGTATTTT
cdr3_length: 14; d_call: TRBD2; j_call: TRBJ2-7; v_call: TRBV2; clone_size: .; cdr3_aa: CASKFRTSGYEQYF; cdr3_nt: TGTGCCAGCAAATTTCGGACTAGCGGCTACGAGCAGTACTTC
cdr3_length: 14; d_call: TRBD1; j_call: TRBJ1-3; v_call: TRBV5-1; clone_size: .; cdr3_aa: CASSPEQGRNTIYF; cdr3_nt: TGCGCCAGCAGCCCCGAACAGGGGCGAAACACCATATATTTT
cdr3_length: 14; d_call: .; j_call: TRBJ2-3; v_call: TRBV15; clone_size: .; cdr3_aa: CATSRRQVTDTQYF; cdr3_nt: TGTGCCACCAGCAGGAGACAGGTGACAGATACGCAGTATTTT
cdr3_length: 16; d_call: TRBD1; j_call: TRBJ1-2; v_call: TRBV7-2; clone_size: .; cdr3_aa: CASTNRATGRSYGYTF; cdr3_nt: TGTGCCAGCACCAATAGGGCGACAGGGCGAAGCTATGGCTACACCTTC
cdr3_length: 17; d_call: TRBD2; j_call: TRBJ2-3; v_call: TRBV4-2; clone_size: .; cdr3_aa: CASSPEEASGPPGTQYF; cdr3_nt: TGTGCCAGCAGCCCAGAGGAGGCTAGCGGGCCCCCCGGAACGCAGTATTTT
cdr3_length: 15; d_call: .; j_call: TRBJ2-1; v_call: TRBV11-2; clone_size: .; cdr3_aa: CASSYSDRGYNEQFF; cdr3_nt: TGTGCCAGCAGCTACTCTGACCGGGGGTACAATGAGCAGTTCTTC
cdr3_length: 15; d_call: .; j_call: TRBJ2-7; v_call: TRBV10-1; clone_size: once; cdr3_aa: CASSESPGGYNEQYF; cdr3_nt: TGCGCCAGCAGTGAGTCTCCAGGGGGGTATAATGAGCAGTACTTC
cdr3_length: 12; d_call: .; j_call: TRBJ1-2; v_call: TRBV19; clone_size: .; cdr3_aa: CASSPGGYGYTF; cdr3_nt: TGTGCCAGTAGTCCCGGGGGCTATGGCTACACCTTC
cdr3_length: 12; d_call: TRBD2; j_call: TRBJ2-7; v_call: TRBV5-4; clone_size: .; cdr3_aa: CASGGDNYEQYF; cdr3_nt: TGTGCCAGCGGGGGGGATAACTACGAGCAGTACTTC
cdr3_length: 13; d_call: .; j_call: TRBJ2-7; v_call: TRBV7-2; clone_size: .; cdr3_aa: CASSLVRGREQYF; cdr3_nt: TGTGCCAGCAGCTTAGTGCGGGGGCGCGAGCAGTACTTC
cdr3_length: 19; d_call: TRBD1; j_call: TRBJ2-6; v_call: TRBV7-9; clone_size: .; cdr3_aa: CASSLARDRRSSGANVLTF; cdr3_nt: TGTGCCAGCAGCTTAGCGAGGGACAGGAGAAGCTCTGGGGCCAACGTCCTGACTTTC
cdr3_length: 19; d_call: TRBD2; j_call: TRBJ2-7; v_call: TRBV28; clone_size: .; cdr3_aa: CASSPKITESGRLHSEQYF; cdr3_nt: TGTGCCAGCAGTCCGAAAATTACAGAAAGCGGGAGGCTCCATTCCGAGCAGTACTTC
cdr3_length: 15; d_call: .; j_call: TRBJ2-7; v_call: TRBV5-6; clone_size: few; cdr3_aa: CASSLGGSAAYEQYF; cdr3_nt: TGTGCCAGCAGCTTAGGCGGGTCCGCCGCCTACGAGCAGTACTTC
cdr3_length: 16; d_call: TRBD2; j_call: TRBJ2-3; v_call: TRBV7-9; clone_size: .; cdr3_aa: CSSSFPQRDGTDTQYF; cdr3_nt: TGTTCCAGCAGCTTTCCCCAGCGGGACGGCACAGATACGCAGTATTTT
cdr3_length: 20; d_call: TRBD2; j_call: TRBJ2-2; v_call: TRBV28; clone_size: .; cdr3_aa: CASSLVGWLAGGPNTGELFF; cdr3_nt: TGTGCCAGCAGTTTAGTTGGTTGGCTAGCGGGAGGGCCTAACACCGGGGAGCTGTTTTTT
cdr3_length: 16; d_call: TRBD2; j_call: TRBJ2-2; v_call: TRBV7-3; clone_size: .; cdr3_aa: CASSLSSGRAPGELFF; cdr3_nt: TGTGCCAGCAGCTTATCTAGCGGGAGGGCCCCCGGGGAGCTGTTTTTT
cdr3_length: 15; d_call: .; j_call: TRBJ2-1; v_call: TRBV30; clone_size: .; cdr3_aa: CAWSLARVRANEQFF; cdr3_nt: TGTGCCTGGAGTTTGGCCAGGGTAAGGGCCAATGAGCAGTTCTTC
cdr3_length: 16; d_call: TRBD2; j_call: TRBJ2-5; v_call: TRBV6-1; clone_size: once; cdr3_aa: CASSEIGRATRETQYF; cdr3_nt: TGTGCCAGCAGTGAAATCGGGAGGGCCACAAGAGAGACCCAGTACTTC
cdr3_length: 14; d_call: .; j_call: TRBJ2-7; v_call: TRBV30; clone_size: .; cdr3_aa: CAWTRGGQWEKQYF; cdr3_nt: TGTGCCTGGACGAGGGGGGGCCAGTGGGAAAAGCAGTACTTC
cdr3_length: 13; d_call: .; j_call: TRBJ1-4; v_call: TRBV6-1; clone_size: .; cdr3_aa: CASVQGPNEKLFF; cdr3_nt: TGTGCCAGCGTACAGGGACCGAATGAAAAACTGTTTTTT
cdr3_length: 14; d_call: .; j_call: TRBJ2-1; v_call: TRBV7-7; clone_size: .; cdr3_aa: CASSLLGVSDEQFF; cdr3_nt: TGTGCTAGCAGCCTACTAGGAGTGTCGGATGAGCAGTTCTTC
cdr3_length: 16; d_call: .; j_call: TRBJ2-3; v_call: TRBV7-8; clone_size: .; cdr3_aa: CASSWGGGSGTDTQYF; cdr3_nt: TGTGCCAGCAGCTGGGGGGGCGGTTCTGGGACAGATACGCAGTATTTT
cdr3_length: 16; d_call: TRBD1; j_call: TRBJ1-6; v_call: TRBV28; clone_size: .; cdr3_aa: CASSGPPQGEESPLHF; cdr3_nt: TGTGCCAGCAGTGGCCCACCTCAGGGGGAGGAATCACCCCTCCACTTT
cdr3_length: 14; d_call: .; j_call: TRBJ1-4; v_call: TRBV6-5; clone_size: .; cdr3_aa: CASSPQVVREKLFF; cdr3_nt: TGTGCCAGCAGTCCACAGGTGGTAAGGGAAAAACTGTTTTTT
cdr3_length: 15; d_call: .; j_call: TRBJ2-7; v_call: TRBV18; clone_size: .; cdr3_aa: CASSPLVASSYEQYF; cdr3_nt: TGTGCCAGCTCACCCCTAGTCGCGAGTTCCTACGAGCAGTACTTC
cdr3_length: 16; d_call: TRBD1; j_call: TRBJ2-1; v_call: TRBV7-9; clone_size: .; cdr3_aa: CASSLTTGTVYNEQFF; cdr3_nt: TGTGCCAGCAGCTTAACGACCGGGACAGTCTACAATGAGCAGTTCTTC